The 8 T cell receptor beta chains given below trace back to one sample, sequenced in a study of cytomegalovirus exposure and HLA in healthy donors. The PCR used 60 Vbeta and 13 Jbeta primers. Data came from immunoSEQ multiplex PCR; TCRdb stores just in-frame clones and leaves some out. The sample includes about 210,000 clones, approximately 80% of them seen just once. Source material: PBMCs. The receptors stem from a woman aged 50 to 60 in good health and CMV-seropositive.

The gene calls are TRBV5-5 and TRBJ2-6, with a tentative D call TRBD2 (6 bases). CDR1 is SGHKS, CDR2 YYEKEE, per germline (reference sequence). The CDR3 covers 17 residues. The germline V and J ends were trimmed by 4 bases and 0 bases, with 14 bases remaining between them. The CDR3 protein is CASSRDSTASGANVLTF. CDR3 sequence (DNA): TGTGCCAGCAGCAGGGACTCCACCGCCTCTGGGGCCAACGTCCTGACTTTC. Full variable domain (remainder filled in from reference TRBV5-5 and TRBJ2-6): DAGVTQSPTHLIKTRGQQVTLRCSPISGHKSVSWYQQVLGQGPQFIFQYYEKEERGRGNFPDRFSARQFPNYSSELNVNALLLGDSALYLCASSRDSTASGANVLTFGAGSRLTVL.

The J gene is TRBJ2-5, the V gene TRBV5-6, with TRBD2 matching over 8 bases. The DNA matches TRBJ2-7 better at its end, which makes the J call doubtful. The CDR3 is made up of 15 amino acids. The V gene's germline CDR1 is SGHDT and CDR2 YYEEEE. CDR3 protein: CASSREGDYNYEQYF. The CDR3 DNA reads TGTGCCAGCAGCCGGGAGGGGGACTACAACTACGAGCAGTACTTC.

The J gene is TRBJ2-4, the V gene TRBV4-1, with D possibly matching TRBD1 (5 bases). Trimming took off 6 bases at V and 6 bases at J, with 15 bases between the two ends. Germline V lookup: CDR1 MGHRA, CDR2 YSYEKL. The CDR3 is 14 residues long. Here the CDR3 reads CASRTVAQGNIQYF. The DNA of the CDR3 is TGCGCCAGCAGGACAGTGGCTCAAGGAAACATTCAGTACTTC.

The V call is TRBV6-4, the J call TRBJ1-6; D is uncertain. Germline V gene lookup returns CDR1 MRHNA and CDR2 SNTAGT. This CDR3 contains 13 residues. V lost 2 bases to trimming and J lost 4 bases, with 3 bases between them. This CDR3 is CASSDLYNSPLHF. The CDR3 bases are TGTGCCAGCAGTGACCTATATAATTCACCCCTCCACTTT.

In this sample, this clone turned up a few times. The chain carries TRBV25-1 and TRBJ1-1; no clear D. This CDR3 has 15 amino acids. The ends were cut back, 3 bases at V and 13 bases at J, with 24 bases in the middle. Germline-derived CDR1 and CDR2 are MGHDK and SYGVNS. CDR3: CASSEVVVDGTEIFF. DNA for the CDR3: TGTGCCAGCAGTGAGGTAGTCGTCGATGGCACAGAAATTTTCTTT.

This clone was detected a few times. The CDR3 nucleotides read TGTGCCAGCAGCTTATCCCCTCATCAGCCCCAGCATTTT. The encoded protein is CASSLSPHQPQHF. The chain uses TRBV7-2 and TRBJ1-5; D gene ambiguous. The ends were cut back, 2 bases at V and 5 bases at J, with 7 bases in the middle. The CDR3 has 13 residues. Germline lookup yields CDR1 SGHTA and CDR2 FQGNSA.

The chain is built from TRBV5-4 and TRBJ1-1; D possibly corresponds to TRBD1 (6 bases). Germline V gene sequence: CDR1 SGHNT, CDR2 YYREEE (reference sequence). The CDR3 consists of 14 residues. V lost 4 bases to trimming and J lost 5 bases, with 15 bases between them. The CDR3 reads CASSLGQIRTEAFF. CDR3 DNA sequence: TGTGCCAGCAGCCTAGGACAGATCCGAACTGAAGCTTTCTTT.

The chain uses TRBV5-1 and TRBJ2-3; 8 bases match TRBD1. The germline V gene has CDR1 SGHRS and CDR2 YFSETQ. The CDR3 totals 16 residues. Trimming cost V 3 bases and J 3 bases; bases outside gene matches: 9. CDR3 nucleotide sequence: TGCGCCAGCAGCTCCGGTCCCGGGACAGGAACAGATACGCAGTATTTT. Its protein is CASSSGPGTGTDTQYF.